This T cell receptor beta chain was recovered during a study of OX40 agonist ivuxolimab in advanced cancers. On the study more broadly: Patient treatment consisted of intravenous ivuxolimab administration every 2 weeks at 0.01 to 10 mg/kg. 40% to 50% of patients had received prior checkpoint inhibitor therapy. Study-level results: Expanded peripheral T cells had an undetermined antigen specificity.

With 8 bases removed from V and 0 bases from J, the gap between germline ends came to 10 bases. Germline loops: CDR1 SGHDN, CDR2 FVKESK. The CDR3 runs to 13 residues. As to this clone: The antigen remains unidentified.

The protocol was immunoSEQ multiplex PCR, while the TCRdb copy is restricted to in-frame clones and leaves out a portion. Of just over 35,000 clones in the sample, 76% were seen once. Prior autoimmune disease or systemic immunosuppression barred patients. The sample in question was CD4+ or CD8+ T cells sorted from blood, obtained in a trial of the OX40 agonist ivuxolimab. This chain uses TRBV14 with TRBJ2-5; D not resolved. This TCR was recovered from an adult with an advanced solid tumor such as melanoma, head and neck, liver or kidney cancer. The CDR3: CASSGRNQETQYF. In DNA form, the CDR3 reads TGTGCCAGCTCTGGACGGAACCAAGAGACCCAGTACTTC.